The rows below give T cell receptor beta chains drawn from one sample of a study of spatial heterogeneity in lung cancer. A single record per CDR3 protein comes from TCRdb applying MiXCR to the 5' RACE reads. The sample has 11,000 to 15,000 distinct CDR3 sequences, about 4.4% seen once; the top ten hold about 17%. The material sequenced was lung tumor tissue, taken at surgery. All receptors derive from a female donor with early-stage non-small cell lung cancer. Each CDR3 is given with its conserved first and last residue. The order of the fields is V gene, J gene, clone size, CDR3 protein. A row's size may be missing; if present it is once, few, many or a size class.

v_call: TRBV11-3; j_call: TRBJ2-1; clone_size: NA; cdr3_aa: CASSLVARWSSYNEQFF
v_call: TRBV6-5; j_call: TRBJ1-5; clone_size: many; cdr3_aa: CASTIRAGNQPQHF
v_call: TRBV7-2; j_call: TRBJ1-3; clone_size: many; cdr3_aa: CASSLQRFNTIYF
v_call: TRBV12-3/TRBV12-4; j_call: TRBJ1-1; clone_size: many; cdr3_aa: CASSFRRGGTEAFF
v_call: TRBV7-2; j_call: TRBJ2-1; clone_size: many; cdr3_aa: CASSLTNNEQFF
v_call: TRBV14; j_call: TRBJ1-1; clone_size: many; cdr3_aa: CASSPADSAEAFF
v_call: TRBV20-1; j_call: TRBJ1-1; clone_size: many; cdr3_aa: CSAGAGTLKFF
v_call: TRBV12-5; j_call: TRBJ1-5; clone_size: many; cdr3_aa: CASGLVQGERGSQPQHF
v_call: TRBV7-9; j_call: TRBJ1-6; clone_size: many; cdr3_aa: CASSLAQPLSNSPLHF
v_call: TRBV5-4; j_call: TRBJ2-7; clone_size: many; cdr3_aa: CASSPGPHTRAEQYF
v_call: TRBV12-3/TRBV12-4; j_call: TRBJ1-2; clone_size: many; cdr3_aa: CASSRNLYGYTF
v_call: TRBV15; j_call: TRBJ1-5; clone_size: few; cdr3_aa: CATNDRGYSNQPQHF
v_call: TRBV7-2; j_call: TRBJ1-2; clone_size: many; cdr3_aa: CASSLSGTMDYGYTF
v_call: TRBV9; j_call: TRBJ1-1; clone_size: many; cdr3_aa: CASSVVQGGTEAFF
v_call: TRBV7-9; j_call: TRBJ1-2; clone_size: many; cdr3_aa: CVSTGAQGENYGYTF
v_call: TRBV4-1; j_call: TRBJ2-1; clone_size: medium-sized; cdr3_aa: CASSLERTTPTYNEQFF
v_call: TRBV12-3/TRBV12-4; j_call: TRBJ2-3; clone_size: medium-sized; cdr3_aa: CASSFDRHTDTQYF
v_call: TRBV10-2; j_call: TRBJ2-7; clone_size: few; cdr3_aa: CASSAGIEQYF
v_call: TRBV7-9; j_call: TRBJ2-3; clone_size: NA; cdr3_aa: CASSLPTSGGPRSTDTQYF
v_call: TRBV10-2; j_call: TRBJ2-3; clone_size: many; cdr3_aa: CASRTSGAGDDTQYF
v_call: TRBV30; j_call: TRBJ2-1; clone_size: NA; cdr3_aa: CAWSRSYNEQFF
v_call: TRBV21-1; j_call: TRBJ2-3; clone_size: many; cdr3_aa: CASSKQGRLQTDTQYF
v_call: TRBV28; j_call: TRBJ2-7; clone_size: many; cdr3_aa: CASSLFGVGLAGAQYEQYF
v_call: TRBV20-1; j_call: TRBJ2-7; clone_size: many; cdr3_aa: CSASSGSLPEQYF
v_call: TRBV20-1; j_call: TRBJ2-5; clone_size: many; cdr3_aa: CSAIDLAGGPQETQYF
v_call: TRBV28; j_call: TRBJ1-4; clone_size: many; cdr3_aa: CASTRGPSEKLFF
v_call: TRBV7-8; j_call: TRBJ2-4; clone_size: NA; cdr3_aa: CASSREVAGGIAKNIQYF
v_call: TRBV5-1; j_call: TRBJ2-5; clone_size: many; cdr3_aa: CASSLMGPAETQYF
v_call: TRBV5-1; j_call: TRBJ2-4; clone_size: few; cdr3_aa: CASSFGQGDIQYF
v_call: TRBV2; j_call: TRBJ2-3; clone_size: many; cdr3_aa: CASSVGTSGGDTQYF
v_call: TRBV4-2; j_call: TRBJ2-7; clone_size: few; cdr3_aa: CASSQASGISYEQYF
v_call: TRBV10-3; j_call: TRBJ1-5; clone_size: few; cdr3_aa: CAISGTDFNQPQHF
v_call: TRBV18; j_call: TRBJ2-3; clone_size: many; cdr3_aa: CASSPNQGSSTDTQYF
v_call: TRBV4-3; j_call: TRBJ2-2; clone_size: many; cdr3_aa: CASSQLTVTDTGELFF
v_call: TRBV2; j_call: TRBJ2-5; clone_size: medium-sized; cdr3_aa: CASSEDGTSGPQETQYF
v_call: TRBV7-6; j_call: TRBJ2-1; clone_size: many; cdr3_aa: CASSSQGYGEQFF
v_call: TRBV6-2/TRBV6-3; j_call: TRBJ1-2; clone_size: few; cdr3_aa: CASSWGRAGGALGYTF
v_call: TRBV6-2/TRBV6-3; j_call: TRBJ2-7; clone_size: NA; cdr3_aa: CASSWSHYEQYF
v_call: TRBV29-1; j_call: TRBJ1-1; clone_size: many; cdr3_aa: CSVVLWTGNTEAFF
v_call: TRBV9; j_call: TRBJ1-2; clone_size: many; cdr3_aa: CASSAQGGFGGYTF
v_call: TRBV5-4; j_call: TRBJ1-1; clone_size: many; cdr3_aa: CASSLDRGRGAFF
v_call: TRBV19; j_call: TRBJ2-7; clone_size: many; cdr3_aa: CASSIDRQGKYEQYF
v_call: TRBV7-6; j_call: TRBJ1-1; clone_size: many; cdr3_aa: CASSLALGTEAFF
v_call: TRBV7-2; j_call: TRBJ2-1; clone_size: NA; cdr3_aa: CASSQRVTYNEQFF
v_call: TRBV20-1; j_call: TRBJ1-2; clone_size: many; cdr3_aa: CSAASEQGDGYTF
v_call: TRBV20-1; j_call: TRBJ1-2; clone_size: many; cdr3_aa: CSARLEGGNYGYTF
v_call: TRBV4-2; j_call: TRBJ1-3; clone_size: few; cdr3_aa: CASSQEVGQGNTIYF
v_call: TRBV2; j_call: TRBJ1-6; clone_size: many; cdr3_aa: CASSEVSAGANSPLHF
v_call: TRBV5-5; j_call: TRBJ2-7; clone_size: many; cdr3_aa: CASRQGRGTYEQYF
v_call: TRBV11-2; j_call: TRBJ2-7; clone_size: many; cdr3_aa: CASSLEWVYDDYEQYF
v_call: TRBV7-2; j_call: TRBJ2-5; clone_size: many; cdr3_aa: CASSRGSGGGETQYF
v_call: TRBV20-1; j_call: TRBJ2-5; clone_size: NA; cdr3_aa: CSARVGLARETQYF